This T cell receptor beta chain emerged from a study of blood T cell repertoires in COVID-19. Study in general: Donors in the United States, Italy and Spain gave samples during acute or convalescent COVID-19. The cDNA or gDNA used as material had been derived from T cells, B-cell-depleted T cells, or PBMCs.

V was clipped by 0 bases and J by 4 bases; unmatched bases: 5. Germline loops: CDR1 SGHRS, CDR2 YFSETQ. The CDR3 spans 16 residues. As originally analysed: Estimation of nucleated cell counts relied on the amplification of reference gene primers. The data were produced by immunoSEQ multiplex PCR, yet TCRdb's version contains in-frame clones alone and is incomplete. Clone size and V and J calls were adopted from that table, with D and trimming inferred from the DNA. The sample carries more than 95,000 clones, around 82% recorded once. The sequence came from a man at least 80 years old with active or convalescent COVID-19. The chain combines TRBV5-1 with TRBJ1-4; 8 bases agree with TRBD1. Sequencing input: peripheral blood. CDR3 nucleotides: TGCGCCAGCAGCTTGGGGGGACAGGCCAGTAATGAAAAACTGTTTTTT. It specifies CASSLGGQASNEKLFF.